The 29 T cell receptor beta chains in this list originate from one sample, sequenced in a study of T cell responses to AZD1222 COVID-19 vaccine. Using immunoSEQ multiplex PCR, the repertoire was profiled, and TCRdb retains in-frame clones only, with some absent. The table has 100,000 to 150,000 clones, 75% to 90% seen once. The specimen comprised peripheral blood, sampled on day 0 of MenACWY control vaccination. All receptors derive from an adult in good health.

The V gene is TRBV10-3, the J gene TRBJ1-6; no definite D call. V was shortened by 2 bases and J by 8 bases, with 7 bases between the two germline ends. In germline, CDR1 is ENHRY, CDR2 SYGVKD. This CDR3 comprises 13 residues. CDR3 sequence: CAISEREDSPLHF. CDR3 nucleotides: TGTGCCATCAGTGAGAGGGAGGATTCACCCCTCCACTTT.

The rearrangement uses TRBV6-1 and TRBJ2-1, with 8 bases aligning to TRBD2. Germline V gene sequence: CDR1 MNHNS, CDR2 SASEGT. V gave up 4 bases and J gave up 7 bases; unmatched junction bases: 12. The CDR3 totals 16 residues. CDR3 residues: CASSALTAGGWNEQFF. CDR3 DNA sequence: TGTGCCAGCAGTGCCCTTACGGCGGGAGGTTGGAATGAGCAGTTCTTC.

V and J are TRBV4-1 and TRBJ2-5; D uncertain. Germline CDR1 and CDR2: MGHRA and YSYEKL. The germline V and J ends were trimmed by 0 bases and 2 bases, with 10 bases remaining between them. This CDR3 comprises 15 residues. Here the CDR3 reads CASSQDEIQQETQYF. CDR3 in DNA: TGCGCCAGCAGCCAAGATGAGATACAGCAAGAGACCCAGTACTTC.

The V call is TRBV2, the J call TRBJ1-1; D is unclear. The germline V gene has CDR1 SNHLY and CDR2 FYNNEI. Trimming left V 8 bases short and J 5 bases short, with 21 bases between. The length of the CDR3 is 15 residues. Written as DNA, the CDR3 is TGTGCCAGCCGTTCAGAATCGGGTTATGGTACTGAAGCTTTCTTT. This codes for CASRSESGYGTEAFF.

The rearrangement uses TRBV12-3 or TRBV12-4 and TRBJ1-1; D is unresolved. This CDR3 contains 12 residues. Trimming removed 1 base at V and 5 bases at J, with 5 bases between. The chain's CDR3 is CASSLGLTEAFF. CDR3 DNA sequence: TGTGCCAGCAGTTTAGGGCTTACTGAAGCTTTCTTT.

The chain combines TRBV19 with TRBJ1-1; TRBD1 is a possible D gene (5 bases). Trimming removed 8 bases from V and 5 bases from J, with 27 bases in between. The CDR3 is made up of 17 amino acids. Germline V lookup: CDR1 LNHDA, CDR2 SQIVND (reference sequence). CDR3 DNA sequence: TGTGCCAGTTCCCTAAGGGGAAAAGTCTTCTTCGGGACTGAAGCTTTCTTT. Residues: CASSLRGKVFFGTEAFF.

The chain employs TRBV7-9 and TRBJ1-1, with 8 bases that match TRBD1. The ends lost 5 bases at V and 5 bases at J; junction bases unmatched: 7. CDR3 size: 14 residues. Germline CDR1 is SEHNR and CDR2 is FQNEAQ (reference sequence). As DNA, the CDR3 is TGTGCCAGCAGCCCCCAGGGGGCCCCTACTGAAGCTTTCTTT. It translates to CASSPQGAPTEAFF.

This chain links TRBV7-9 with TRBJ2-2; D unresolved. The CDR3 sequence is 15 residues long. CDR1 is SEHNR, CDR2 FQNEAQ, per germline (reference sequence). The V gene lost 2 bases and the J gene lost 2 bases, with 9 bases spanning the gap. The CDR3 is CASSLLRRNTGELFF. CDR3 nucleotide sequence: TGTGCCAGCAGCTTACTCAGGAGAAACACCGGGGAGCTGTTTTTT.

The V and J genes are TRBV5-1 and TRBJ1-1; TRBD1 agrees at 7 bases. Germline V gene lookup returns CDR1 SGHRS and CDR2 YFSETQ. The CDR3 contains 16 residues. The V segment lost 2 bases and the J segment 4 bases; nucleotides outside the gene matches: 11. CDR3 sequence (DNA): TGCGCCAGCAGCTTCCAGACAGGGCATGTCTCCACTGAAGCTTTCTTT. It encodes CASSFQTGHVSTEAFF.

The V and J genes are TRBV29-1 and TRBJ1-3; a possible D gene is TRBD1 (6 bases). The CDR3 has 14 residues. Germline lookup yields CDR1 SQVTM and CDR2 ANQGSEA. V dropped 7 bases and J dropped 1 base, with 14 bases sitting between them. The CDR3: CSALQGTSGNTIYF. The DNA of the CDR3 is TGCAGCGCACTCCAGGGGACATCTGGAAACACCATATATTTT.

The rearrangement joins TRBV24-1 to TRBJ2-3; D unclear. The CDR3 has 13 residues. V dropped 5 bases and J dropped 0 bases, with 5 bases sitting between them. Looked up from germline, CDR1 is KGHDR and CDR2 is SFDVKD. The DNA of the CDR3 is TGTGCCACCAGTGTGTCTAGCACAGATACGCAGTATTTT. Protein: CATSVSSTDTQYF.

This chain uses TRBV10-2 with TRBJ1-5; the D gene is possibly TRBD1 (5 bases). Germline V CDR1 and CDR2: WSHSY, SAAADI. The CDR3 is made up of 13 amino acids. With 4 bases removed from V and 3 bases from J, the gap between germline ends came to 7 bases. The CDR3, as DNA: TGCGCCAGCAGTGGACAGTTCAATCAGCCCCAGCATTTT. It translates to CASSGQFNQPQHF.

The chain recombines TRBV10-3 with TRBJ1-1; 9 bases match TRBD1. Losses at the gene ends were 4 bases for V and 1 base for J; bases not matched to a gene: 4. Germline V gene data show CDR1 as ENHRY and CDR2 as SYGVKD. CDR3 length: 15 amino acids. As DNA, the CDR3 is TGTGCCATCAGTGGGACAGGGGCCCGGAACACTGAAGCTTTCTTT. Its protein product is CAISGTGARNTEAFF.

This chain uses TRBV30 with TRBJ1-4; D gene uncertain. Germline CDR1 GTSNPN, CDR2 SVGIG (reference sequence). The CDR3 loop spans 15 amino acids. V lost 1 base to trimming and J lost 7 bases, with 16 bases between them. CDR3 DNA sequence: TGTGCCTGGAGTGAATACCCTCGCTTGGGTGAAAAACTGTTTTTT. Translated: CAWSEYPRLGEKLFF.

The chain recombines TRBV24-1 with TRBJ2-3, with a possible D match to TRBD2 (5 bases). Germline CDR1 and CDR2: KGHDR and SFDVKD. The CDR3 covers 17 residues. V lost 4 bases and J lost 5, with 21 bases in between. CDR3 amino acids: CATSEGSGLGFRDTQYF. As DNA, the CDR3 is TGTGCCACCAGTGAAGGATCGGGGTTGGGGTTCCGAGATACGCAGTATTTT.

The gene calls are TRBV6-2 or TRBV6-3 and TRBJ1-1, with 8 bases identical to TRBD1. The CDR3 length is 12 residues. V was pared by 6 bases and J by 6 bases, with 3 bases of the junction left unmatched. Germline V gene sequence: CDR1 MNHEY, CDR2 SVGEGT. The CDR3 is CASSRTGPEAFF. CDR3 DNA: TGTGCCAGCAGCCGGACAGGGCCTGAAGCTTTCTTT.

V usage is TRBV7-9 and J usage is TRBJ2-7; the match to TRBD1 covers 8 bases. V shed 5 bases and J 3 bases; nucleotides not matched to a gene: 21. CDR3 size: 19 residues. CDR1 SEHNR and CDR2 FQNEAQ come from the germline V gene (reference sequence). The CDR3 nucleotides read TGTGCCAGCAGCCCCGCCCTGACAGGGGAAGGAGCGTTCCACTACGAGCAGTACTTC. Translation: CASSPALTGEGAFHYEQYF.

This CDR3 is CASSMGGPHNEQFF. CDR3 coding DNA: TGTGCCAGTAGTATGGGGGGGCCACACAATGAGCAGTTCTTC. The gene calls are TRBV19 and TRBJ2-1, with a weak D call TRBD2 (7 bases). The length of the CDR3 is 14 residues. Trimming took off 3 bases at V and 5 bases at J, with 11 bases between the two ends. The V gene's germline CDR1 is LNHDA and CDR2 SQIVND (reference sequence).

To note about this clone: One end of the junction varies from germline; a read error may be responsible. The V call is TRBV7-9, the J call TRBJ1-1; 10 positions match TRBD1. The CDR3 sequence is 15 residues long. Germline V gene sequence: CDR1 SEHNR, CDR2 FQNEAQ (reference sequence). DNA for the CDR3: TGTGCCAGCAGCCCGCAGGGACAGGGGAACCCTGAAGCTTTCTTT. Its translation: CASSPQGQGNPEAFF. The whole variable domain, filled in from reference TRBV7-9 and TRBJ1-1, reads DTGVSQNPRHKITKRGQNVTFRCDPISEHNRLYWYRQTLGQGPEFLTYFQNEAQLEKSRLLSDRFSAERPKGSFSTLEIQRTEQGDSAMYLCASSPQGQGNPEAFFGQGTRLTVV.

V usage is TRBV5-5 and J usage is TRBJ2-5; D is possibly TRBD1 (7 bases). V lost 3 bases and J 5 bases, leaving 11 bases between the germline ends. Germline values: CDR1 SGHKS, CDR2 YYEKEE (reference sequence). CDR3 length: 13 amino acids. Here the CDR3 reads CASSSGGGETQYF. In DNA form, the CDR3 reads TGTGCCAGCAGCTCAGGAGGGGGCGAGACCCAGTACTTC.

This clone appeared a few times. V gene TRBV6-4 combines with J gene TRBJ1-2; D uncertain. V lost 0 bases, J lost 4 bases, and 9 bases lay in between. The CDR3 contains 14 residues. The germline V gene encodes CDR1 MRHNA and CDR2 SNTAGT. The CDR3 DNA follows: TGTGCCAGCAGTGACTCCCCGGAGAGCTATGGCTACACCTTC. Protein: CASSDSPESYGYTF.

This chain links TRBV4-2 with TRBJ2-1, with D unclear. Germline V lookup: CDR1 LGHNA, CDR2 YNFKEQ. The CDR3 is 16 residues long. Between the trimmed V and J ends, which lost 0 bases and 3 bases, there was a span of 12 bases. CDR3 in DNA: TGTGCCAGCAGCCAAGAGCGGCGGAACGACTACAATGAGCAGTTCTTC. Translating gives CASSQERRNDYNEQFF.

This clone was recorded once. V usage is TRBV7-9 and J usage is TRBJ2-5, with a tentative D call TRBD1 (7 bases). This CDR3 is built from 15 residues. V dropped 5 bases and J dropped 0 bases, with 13 bases sitting between them. Germline V gives CDR1 SEHNR, CDR2 FQNEAQ (reference sequence). The CDR3 here is CASSPGGGHQETQYF. The CDR3 DNA is TGTGCCAGCAGCCCAGGGGGAGGCCACCAAGAGACCCAGTACTTC.

This chain connects TRBV23-1 to TRBJ2-1; 10 bases agree with TRBD1. TRBV23-1 is given ORF status, its function remaining uncertain. V was clipped by 6 bases and J by 6 bases; unmatched bases: 20. There are 19 residues in the CDR3. For the CDR3, the DNA is TGCGCCAGCAGCCCTTCTGGGACAGGGGCCTTCGTTCCCCGCAATGAGCAGTTCTTC. Amino acid sequence: CASSPSGTGAFVPRNEQFF.

V is TRBV21-1 and J is TRBJ2-7; the D call TRBD2 from the table was never checked on the DNA. TRBV21-1 is flagged as a pseudogene. This CDR3 has 15 amino acids. The CDR3 coding sequence is TGTGCCAGCAGCAAAGCTGAGCGGGAGGCTTACGAGCAGTACTTC. This translates into CASSKAEREAYEQYF.

The chain carries TRBV4-1 and TRBJ2-7, with D unclear. CDR3 length: 15 amino acids. Germline values: CDR1 MGHRA, CDR2 YSYEKL. Trimming stripped 4 bases from V and 5 bases from J, with 18 bases between. The CDR3 spells CASSPSTLLTDEQYF. For the CDR3, the DNA is TGCGCCAGCAGCCCCTCGACTCTGCTTACCGACGAGCAGTACTTC.

The chain carries TRBV5-8 and TRBJ2-1, with TRBD2 matching over 10 bases. Germline V gene lookup returns CDR1 SGHTS and CDR2 YDEGEE. The CDR3 length is 18 residues. The trim removed 7 bases at V and 0 bases at J, leaving 13 bases unmatched. The DNA for the CDR3 is TGTGCCAGCCGGGGGCTAGCGGGAGCCTTTAGCTCCTACAATGAGCAGTTCTTC. It specifies CASRGLAGAFSSYNEQFF.

The V call is TRBV29-1, the J call TRBJ2-1; TRBD2 matches at 8 bases. Germline CDR1 SQVTM, CDR2 ANQGSEA. The junction had 8 bases not matched to a gene; V was cut back by 2 bases and J by 8 bases. The CDR3 contains 14 residues. The CDR3 DNA is TGCAGCGTTGAATTGGCTAGCGGGCTATATGAGCAGTTCTTC. Translated: CSVELASGLYEQFF.

This chain connects TRBV5-6 to TRBJ1-4; 8 bases align to TRBD1. CDR1 is SGHDT, CDR2 YYEEEE, per germline. J lost 3 bases, V lost 0 bases, and 4 bases had no gene match. The length of the CDR3 is 16 residues. The CDR3 DNA sequence: TGTGCCAGCAGCTTGGACAGGGGGTTTCCTAATGAAAAACTGTTTTTT. Its translation: CASSLDRGFPNEKLFF.